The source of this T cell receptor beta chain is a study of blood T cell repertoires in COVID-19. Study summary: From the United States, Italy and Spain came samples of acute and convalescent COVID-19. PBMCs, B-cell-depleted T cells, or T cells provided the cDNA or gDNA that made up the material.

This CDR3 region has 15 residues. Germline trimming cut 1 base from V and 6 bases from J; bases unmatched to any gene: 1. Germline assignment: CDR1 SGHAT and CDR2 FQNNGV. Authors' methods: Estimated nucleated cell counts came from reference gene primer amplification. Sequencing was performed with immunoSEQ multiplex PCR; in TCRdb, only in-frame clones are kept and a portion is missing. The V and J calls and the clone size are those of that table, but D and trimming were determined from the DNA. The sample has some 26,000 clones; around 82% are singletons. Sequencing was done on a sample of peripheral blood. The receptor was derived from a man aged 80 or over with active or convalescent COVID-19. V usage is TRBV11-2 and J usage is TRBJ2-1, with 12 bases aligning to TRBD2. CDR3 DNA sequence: TGTGCCAGCAGCTTAGCTAGCGGGAGGGCCAATGAGCAGTTCTTC. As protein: CASSLASGRANEQFF.